What follows is one TCR beta chain and its context. What it binds is not known. The sequenced fragment ends 3 residues before the CDR3 boundary, so the rest is inferred from the germline J gene. Produced via immunoSEQ multiplex PCR; TCRdb's table is partial and in-frame only. Recorded here are roughly 51,000 clones, none singletons. This sample was included in a study of T cell clonality in common variable immunodeficiency. Findings of the study overall: Links between repertoire features and CVID complications were heterogeneity-limited. Fewer TCRbeta clones were shared among CVID subjects than controls. TCRbeta clonality was increased in CVID versus healthy controls.

Per germline, CDR1 MNHEY and CDR2 SVGEGT. CDR3 length equals 16 residues. The V and J genes are TRBV6-2 or TRBV6-3 and TRBJ1-1; 7 bases agree with TRBD1. The sequenced sample was peripheral blood mononuclear cells. The sequence was obtained from a person aged 18 to 70 in good health. CDR3 bases read: TGTGCCAGCAGTCACCGATACGACGGGACAGCCTACGAG. Residues: CASSHRYDGTAYE. The full-length CDR3 reads as CASSHRYDGTAYEAFF.